Listed here are 16 T cell receptor beta chains from one sample, sequenced in a study of identical twins. From the 5' RACE reads, TCRdb called clonotypes with MiXCR, one entry per CDR3 protein. Among 460,000 or so distinct CDR3 sequences listed, about 14% were seen once. These data are also associated with another study on yellow fever vaccine responses in identical twins.

Sequencing was done on a sample of CD4+ T cells sorted from blood. These receptors were obtained from a woman between 18 and 30 years old in good health.

The chain couples TRBV6-2 or TRBV6-3 to TRBJ2-3; 12 bases match TRBD2. V shed 6 bases, J shed 1 base, and the junction held 17 bases outside the gene matches. The length of the CDR3 is 20 residues. The V gene's germline CDR1 is MNHEY and CDR2 SVGEGT. CDR3 bases: TGTGCCAGCAGCGCCACAACCTTTCTAGCGGGAGGGCAGGGCACAGATACGCAGTATTTT. Encoded protein: CASSATTFLAGGQGTDTQYF.

This clonotype was found many times. The V gene is TRBV18, the J gene TRBJ2-2; D is perhaps TRBD1 (5 bases). V lost 8 bases, J lost 1 base, and 11 bases lay in between. CDR1 and CDR2 from the germline V gene are KGHSH and LQKENI. The CDR3 has 14 amino acids. CDR3 DNA: TGTGCCAGCAGTCCCCAGGGGAACACCGGGGAGCTGTTTTTT. Translated: CASSPQGNTGELFF.

This clonotype was counted between two and nine times. This rearrangement joins TRBV5-1 to TRBJ2-5; D gene ambiguous. Germline CDR1 is SGHRS and CDR2 is YFSETQ. The V end lost 0 bases, the J end lost 4 bases, and 10 bases lay between the germline ends. The CDR3 spans 14 residues. The CDR3 protein is CASSLAKPTETQYF. The CDR3, as DNA: TGCGCCAGCAGCTTGGCCAAGCCTACAGAGACCCAGTACTTC. Drawing the rest from reference TRBV5-1 and TRBJ2-5, the complete variable domain is KAGVTQTPRYLIKTRGQQVTLSCSPISGHRSVSWYQQTPGQGLQFLFEYFSETQRNKGNFPGRFSGRQFSNSRSEMNVSTLELGDSALYLCASSLAKPTETQYFGPGTRLLVL.

This clonotype was counted between two and nine times. This chain connects TRBV27 to TRBJ2-1; 12 bases align to TRBD2. There are 16 residues in the CDR3. Germline assignment: CDR1 MNHEY and CDR2 SMNVEV (reference sequence). J gave up 6 bases and V 3 bases, and 6 bases lay outside the gene matches. The CDR3 DNA follows: TGTGCCAGCAGTTTCCGAGGACTAGCGGGAACCAATGAGCAGTTCTTC. Translation gives CASSFRGLAGTNEQFF.

The V and J genes are TRBV20-1 and TRBJ2-1, with 8 bases matching TRBD2. The CDR3 covers 14 residues. Germline CDR1 is DFQATT and CDR2 is SNEGSKA (reference sequence). The V segment lost 5 bases and the J segment 3 bases; nucleotides outside the gene matches: 6. CDR3 nucleotide sequence: TGCAGTGCTTCGAGCGGGAGAGGCTACAATGAGCAGTTCTTC. Protein product: CSASSGRGYNEQFF.

This clonotype was seen a handful of times. The chain uses TRBV10-3 and TRBJ1-1; no clear D gene. The V and J ends lost 0 bases and 8 bases respectively, with 7 bases between them. This CDR3 comprises 12 residues. Germline-derived CDR1 and CDR2 are ENHRY and SYGVKD. The CDR3 sequence: CAISESTREAFF. In DNA form, the CDR3 reads TGTGCCATCAGTGAGTCGACTAGGGAAGCTTTCTTT.

The sample holds a few counts of this clonotype. The chain carries TRBV7-2 and TRBJ2-1, with TRBD2 matching over 10 bases. V was clipped by 5 bases and J by 4 bases; unmatched bases: 8. Germline CDR1 and CDR2: SGHTA and FQGNSA. The CDR3 is 16 amino acids. The DNA for the CDR3 is TGTGCCAGCAGCCCCTGGGCTAGCGGGAGTTACAATGAGCAGTTCTTC. Its translation: CASSPWASGSYNEQFF.

The J gene is TRBJ1-1, the V gene TRBV7-9, with D unclear. V was pared by 11 bases and J by 7 bases, with 14 bases between. Germline V gives CDR1 SEHNR, CDR2 FQNEAQ (reference sequence). This CDR3 spans 11 amino acids. As DNA, the CDR3 is TGTGCCGGCTTGTCGGGTCTTGAAGCTTTCTTT. This codes for CAGLSGLEAFF.

This clonotype was found many times. The rearrangement joins TRBV5-1 to TRBJ2-1, with 9 bases matching TRBD2. Looked up from germline, CDR1 is SGHRS and CDR2 is YFSETQ. This CDR3 is built from 18 residues. V shed 0 bases and J 2 bases; nucleotides not matched to a gene: 9. The CDR3 DNA follows: TGCGCCAGCAGCTTGGCCGGGACTAGCTTCCCCCCCTACAATGAGCAGTTCTTC. It translates to CASSLAGTSFPPYNEQFF.

The CDR3 is CASTKPHPGREQFF. As DNA, the CDR3 is TGTGCCAGCACTAAGCCACATCCCGGGCGGGAGCAGTTCTTC. V gene TRBV6-2 or TRBV6-3 combines with J gene TRBJ2-1; D is unresolved. The V end lost 7 bases, the J end lost 10 bases, and 20 bases lay between the germline ends. The germline V gene encodes CDR1 MNHEY and CDR2 SVGEGT. This CDR3 is built from 14 residues.

This clonotype was observed a handful of times. The germline gene is not matched at one end of the junction; a read error may be the cause. This chain connects TRBV10-3 to TRBJ2-6, with D unclear. The CDR3 contains 14 residues. The germline V gene encodes CDR1 ENHRY and CDR2 SYGVKD. As DNA, the CDR3 is TGTGCCATCAGTGGGGGATCTGAGGCCAACGTCCTGACTTTC. It codes for CAISGGSEANVLTF.

The gene calls are TRBV14 and TRBJ2-5, with a tentative D call TRBD1 (5 bases). Germline CDR1 reads SGHDN; CDR2 reads FVKESK. This CDR3 spans 14 amino acids. The germline V and J ends were trimmed by 2 bases and 5 bases, with 12 bases remaining between them. The CDR3 is CASSQQGLWETQYF. The CDR3, as DNA: TGTGCCAGCAGCCAACAGGGTCTGTGGGAGACCCAGTACTTC.

There are many counts of this clonotype. The V call is TRBV28, the J call TRBJ1-5; D unclear. The germline V gene has CDR1 MDHEN and CDR2 SYDVKM. This CDR3 is built from 10 residues. V was trimmed by 8 bases and J by 5 bases, leaving 4 bases between them. CDR3 bases: TGTGCCAGCGGGGATCAGCCCCAGCATTTT. Residues: CASGDQPQHF.

The chain combines TRBV2 with TRBJ1-4, with no clear D. This CDR3 region has 16 residues. Germline V gene sequence: CDR1 SNHLY, CDR2 FYNNEI. V lost 3 bases to trimming and J lost 3 bases, with 14 bases between them. The CDR3 DNA follows: TGTGCCAGCAGTGATGGCAGACGAGACCCTAATGAAAAACTGTTTTTT. Its translation: CASSDGRRDPNEKLFF. Full variable domain (rest looked up from reference TRBV2 and TRBJ1-4): EPEVTQTPSHQVTQMGQEVILRCVPISNHLYFYWYRQILGQKVEFLVSFYNNEISEKSEIFDDQFSVERPDGSNFTLKIRSTKLEDSAMYFCASSDGRRDPNEKLFFGSGTQLSVL.

This clonotype was recorded once. The V gene is TRBV20-1, the J gene TRBJ2-1; 7 bases are a match to TRBD1. After removal of 0 bases from V and 4 bases from J, the junction contained 9 bases not matched to a gene. CDR1 is DFQATT, CDR2 SNEGSKA, per germline (reference sequence). This CDR3 has 16 amino acids. CDR3 in amino acids: CSARDLGGTVYNEQFF. The CDR3, as DNA: TGCAGTGCTAGAGATCTTGGTGGGACAGTTTACAATGAGCAGTTCTTC.

This clonotype was found a few times. The rearrangement joins TRBV6-2 or TRBV6-3 to TRBJ1-6; no clear D gene. The CDR3 length is 12 residues. V dropped 2 bases and J dropped 8 bases, with 4 bases sitting between them. Germline CDR1 MNHEY, CDR2 SVGEGT. The CDR3 spells CASSYEYSPLHF. The DNA of the CDR3 is TGTGCCAGCAGTTACGAATATTCACCCCTCCACTTT.